This T cell receptor (beta chain) was recorded in a study of regulatory T cells in long-lasting Graves disease. Whole-study context: Persistent Graves' disease meant over 5 years of antithyroid drugs with positive TSH receptor antibodies. Study-level findings and limits: Tissue studied was limited to peripheral blood, excluding thyroid tissue. Persistent patients had more shared public clonotypes (about 2,700) than new patients (about 880).

CDR3-region Arm-PCR and iRepertoire HTBI primers produced the TCR beta libraries. Study processing details: Samples collectively showed 62 TRBV and more than 12 TRBJ segments. TCRdb recomputed calls from the multiplex PCR reads with MiXCR, one row per CDR3 protein. TCRdb's processing, not the authors' own work, is the source of the V and J calls. The table lists about 290,000 distinct CDR3 sequences, around 21% of them singletons. Time point meaning: persistent/refractory GD, antithyroid drugs over 5 years with positive TRAb. There was RNA extracted from PBMCs, and the TCR library was made from it. The germline CDR1 and CDR2 sequences are SGHTA and FQGNSA. The CDR3 has 16 amino acids. V shed 5 bases and J 3 bases; nucleotides not matched to a gene: 7. There are a few counts of this clonotype. Its antigen is not identified.

Here the sequenced sample was peripheral blood mononuclear cells (PBMCs), taken when the disease was refractory, from a patient treated with antithyroid drugs. The sequence derives from a female donor with Graves disease. The V and J genes are TRBV7-2 and TRBJ2-7, with 13 positions matching TRBD2. This CDR3 reads CASSGRTSGSLYEQYF. The CDR3 DNA reads TGTGCCAGCAGCGGTCGGACTAGCGGGAGCCTCTACGAGCAGTACTTC. The full variable domain, its missing parts supplied by reference TRBV7-2 and TRBJ2-7, is GAGVSQSPSNKVTEKGKDVELRCDPISGHTALYWYRQSLGQGLEFLIYFQGNSAPDKSGLPSDRFSAERTGGSVSTLTIQRTQQEDSAVYLCASSGRTSGSLYEQYFGPGTRLTVT.